This T cell receptor (beta chain) is from a study of CD8 T cells in Susac syndrome. V lost 0 bases and J 4 bases, leaving 3 bases between the germline ends. Looked up from germline, CDR1 is SGHDN and CDR2 is FVKESK. This CDR3 has 12 residues. The RNA, about 0.45 to 1 ug, was put through reverse transcription using random hexamers. Multiplex PCR with immunoSEQ amplified the TCR beta CDR3 across 54 Vbeta and 13 Jbeta. TCRdb called the immunoSEQ multiplex PCR reads again in MiXCR, with one record for every CDR3 protein. The profile shows fewer than 150,000 distinct CDR3 sequences, 90% to 95% of them singletons. Controls were healthy donors (matched for age and sex).

The V gene is TRBV14, the J gene TRBJ2-5; no reliable D call. Source material: CD4+ T cells from PBMCs. This TCR derives from a human donor in good health. The CDR3 coding sequence is TGTGCCAGCAGCCAAGATGGAGAGACCCAGTACTTC. It specifies CASSQDGETQYF. Looking up the rest from reference TRBV14 and TRBJ2-5 gives the full variable domain: EAGVTQFPSHSVIEKGQTVTLRCDPISGHDNLYWYRRVMGKEIKFLLHFVKESKQDESGMPNNRFLAERTGGTYSTLKVQPAELEDSGVYFCASSQDGETQYFGPGTRLLVL.